Given below is one T cell receptor (beta chain) in context. This specimen comes from a study of T cells of healthy individuals. TCRdb itself ran the 5' RACE reads through MiXCR, one entry per CDR3 protein. The sample includes over 40,000 distinct CDR3 sequences, 3.5% to 5.5% of them seen just once. CDR3 length: 13 residues. Germline CDR1 reads SGHRS; CDR2 reads YFSETQ. The V end lost 4 bases, the J end lost 11 bases, and 18 bases lay between the germline ends. The receptor was isolated from a human donor in good health. This chain uses TRBV5-1 with TRBJ1-1, with a possible D match to TRBD1 (6 bases). The CDR3 is CASSHDQGIGAFF. The DNA of the CDR3 is TGCGCCAGCAGCCATGATCAGGGGATTGGCGCTTTCTTT.